The 31 T cell receptor beta chains presented below share a single source sample, sequenced in a study of T cell responses to AZD1222 COVID-19 vaccine. Repertoires were generated with immunoSEQ multiplex PCR, while TCRdb's copy carries only in-frame clones and drops some. The table records 54,000 or so clones, approximately 80% of them present only once. Material: peripheral blood, obtained 28 days after the second AZD1222 dose. Every receptor here comes from an adult who received the AZD1222 COVID-19 vaccine.

This clone was observed a few times. This rearrangement joins TRBV28 to TRBJ2-1; D not resolved. The CDR3 length is 12 residues. Between the trimmed V and J ends, which lost 2 bases and 5 bases, there was a span of 4 bases. Germline loops: CDR1 MDHEN, CDR2 SYDVKM. Here the CDR3 DNA reads TGTGCCAGCAGTTTAGGTCACAATGAGCAGTTCTTC. Translation gives CASSLGHNEQFF.

The chain joins TRBV28 to TRBJ1-2; 7 bases are a match to TRBD1. The CDR3 is 15 residues long. CDR1 is MDHEN, CDR2 SYDVKM, per germline. V lost 4 bases to trimming and J lost 0 bases; unmatched junction nucleotides: 5. CDR3: CASSSFGTANYGYTF. The CDR3 nucleotides read TGTGCCAGCAGTTCCTTCGGGACAGCTAACTATGGCTACACCTTC.

This clone was seen just once. This sequence joins TRBV5-4 and TRBJ2-4, with 7 bases that match TRBD2. The germline CDR1 and CDR2 sequences are SGHNT and YYREEE (reference sequence). The CDR3 sequence is 12 residues long. With V trimmed by 4 bases and J by 6 bases, 1 base remained unmatched. CDR3 region: CASSPGGNIQYF. The CDR3 DNA sequence: TGTGCCAGCAGCCCGGGGGGAAACATTCAGTACTTC.

The V and J genes are TRBV10-1 and TRBJ2-1; 8 bases line up with TRBD2. Germline V gives CDR1 WNHNN, CDR2 SYGVQD (reference sequence). This CDR3 spans 16 amino acids. The V gene end was trimmed by 1 base and the J gene end by 3 bases; junction bases not matched to a gene: 5. Here the CDR3 reads CASSELSGTSYNEQFF. CDR3 nucleotides: TGCGCCAGCAGTGAGTTATCCGGGACTAGCTACAATGAGCAGTTCTTC.

The chain carries TRBV24-1 and TRBJ2-2; D is tentatively TRBD1 or TRBD2 (5 bases each). The CDR3 runs 12 residues. V gave up 5 bases and J gave up 6 bases, with 6 bases separating them. Germline V gene sequence: CDR1 KGHDR, CDR2 SFDVKD. CDR3 region: CATSVGPGELFF. The CDR3 bases are TGTGCCACCAGTGTGGGACCCGGGGAGCTGTTTTTT.

The genes are TRBV5-8 and TRBJ2-7, with D possibly called TRBD1 or TRBD2 (7 bases each). With 2 bases removed from V and 7 bases from J, the gap between germline ends came to 13 bases. CDR3 length equals 13 residues. CDR1 and CDR2 from the germline V gene are SGHTS and YDEGEE. The CDR3 sequence is CASSLNRGGEQYV. The CDR3 nucleotides are TGTGCCAGCAGCTTAAACAGGGGAGGGGAGCAGTACGTC.

J is TRBJ1-1 and V is TRBV19, with D unclear. Germline CDR1 is LNHDA and CDR2 is SQIVND (reference sequence). V lost 6 bases to trimming and J lost 1 base, with 9 bases between them. CDR3 length: 13 amino acids. CDR3 sequence: CASSQQRNTEAFF. Here the CDR3 DNA reads TGTGCCAGTAGCCAACAGAGGAACACTGAAGCTTTCTTT.

This chain connects TRBV6-4 to TRBJ1-5; D is possibly TRBD1 (5 bases). From germline, CDR1 is MRHNA and CDR2 SNTAGT. V was clipped by 0 bases and J by 0 bases, with 12 bases between them. This CDR3 has 17 amino acids. DNA of the CDR3: TGTGCCAGCAGTGACTCGAGTCGGGGGTGTAGCAATCAGCCCCAGCATTTT. Translating it yields CASSDSSRGCSNQPQHF.

The V gene is TRBV5-1, the J gene TRBJ2-3, with 7 positions matching TRBD1. Germline values: CDR1 SGHRS, CDR2 YFSETQ. After removal of 8 bases from V and 0 bases from J, the junction contained 9 bases not matched to a gene. This CDR3 comprises 15 residues. This chain's CDR3 is CASHSGQTSTDTQYF. CDR3 DNA sequence: TGCGCCAGTCATTCGGGACAGACCAGCACAGATACGCAGTATTTT.

This clone turned up a few times. The J gene is TRBJ2-3, the V gene TRBV14; D unclear. The CDR3 consists of 14 residues. V dropped 4 bases and J dropped 4 bases, with 12 bases sitting between them. Germline V gives CDR1 SGHDN, CDR2 FVKESK. The CDR3 DNA is TGTGCCAGCAGCCCCCAACACAACTCAGATACGCAGTATTTT. Its protein product is CASSPQHNSDTQYF. The whole variable domain, filled in from reference TRBV14 and TRBJ2-3, reads EAGVTQFPSHSVIEKGQTVTLRCDPISGHDNLYWYRRVMGKEIKFLLHFVKESKQDESGMPNNRFLAERTGGTYSTLKVQPAELEDSGVYFCASSPQHNSDTQYFGPGTRLTVL.

This chain connects TRBV6-5 to TRBJ1-3, with D uncertain. Germline V gene sequence: CDR1 MNHEY, CDR2 SVGAGI. The CDR3 totals 11 residues. Between the trimmed V and J ends, which lost 5 bases and 4 bases, there was a span of 3 bases. The CDR3 nucleotides read TGTGCCAGCAGTCAAGGAAACACCATATATTTT. This translates into CASSQGNTIYF.

The rearrangement joins TRBV5-1 to TRBJ1-1, with 11 bases aligning to TRBD1. CDR3 length: 14 residues. Germline V gene data show CDR1 as SGHRS and CDR2 as YFSETQ. Trimming removed 3 bases from V and 5 bases from J; junction bases left unmatched: 3. The CDR3 sequence: CASSSGTGGTEAFF. The CDR3 coding sequence is TGCGCCAGCAGCTCCGGGACAGGGGGTACTGAAGCTTTCTTT. Full variable domain (missing parts from reference TRBV5-1 and TRBJ1-1): KAGVTQTPRYLIKTRGQQVTLSCSPISGHRSVSWYQQTPGQGLQFLFEYFSETQRNKGNFPGRFSGRQFSNSRSEMNVSTLELGDSALYLCASSSGTGGTEAFFGQGTRLTVV.

The chain links TRBV6-1 to TRBJ2-7, with D possibly being TRBD2 (5 bases). Germline V gene lookup returns CDR1 MNHNS and CDR2 SASEGT. V was trimmed by 2 bases and J by 4 bases, leaving 9 bases between them. This CDR3 is 13 amino acids long. CDR3 protein: CASSEIAKYEQYV. The CDR3 DNA reads as TGTGCCAGCAGTGAAATAGCGAAGTACGAGCAGTACGTC.

The rearrangement links TRBV5-4 to TRBJ1-6; 7 bases line up with TRBD1. The CDR3 sequence is 14 residues long. Trimming removed 3 bases from V and 6 bases from J; junction bases left unmatched: 3. Germline V gene data show CDR1 as SGHNT and CDR2 as YYREEE (reference sequence). The CDR3 spells CASSSDRTNSPLHF. The CDR3 DNA follows: TGTGCCAGCAGCTCGGACAGGACTAATTCACCCCTCCACTTT. The whole variable domain, filled in from reference TRBV5-4 and TRBJ1-6, reads ETGVTQSPTHLIKTRGQQVTLRCSSQSGHNTVSWYQQALGQGPQFIFQYYREEENGRGNFPPRFSGLQFPNYSSELNVNALELDDSALYLCASSSDRTNSPLHFGNGTRLTVT.

This clone was detected a few times. The rearrangement uses TRBV15 and TRBJ2-6, with D perhaps TRBD1 or TRBD2 (5 bases each). The CDR3 has 16 residues. V was clipped by 0 bases and J by 0 bases, with 6 bases between them. Germline V gene sequence: CDR1 LNHNV, CDR2 YYDKDF (reference sequence). The CDR3 DNA reads TGTGCCACCAGCAGAGATGGGACCTCTGGGGCCAACGTCCTGACTTTC. Translating gives CATSRDGTSGANVLTF.

This chain connects TRBV28 to TRBJ2-2, with 12 positions matching TRBD1. Germline CDR1 and CDR2: MDHEN and SYDVKM. CDR3 length equals 17 residues. The V segment lost 3 bases and the J segment 4 bases; nucleotides outside the gene matches: 6. CDR3 in DNA: TGTGCCAGCAGTTTTTGGGACAGGGGGCGAGGCACCGGGGAGCTGTTTTTT. Protein sequence: CASSFWDRGRGTGELFF.

This chain uses TRBV6-2 or TRBV6-3 with TRBJ1-1, with 7 bases aligning to TRBD1. Germline lookup yields CDR1 MNHEY and CDR2 SVGEGT. Trimming cost V 6 bases and J 6 bases; bases outside gene matches: 10. CDR3 length equals 14 residues. This CDR3 reads CASSEAQGGSEAFF. CDR3 DNA sequence: TGTGCCAGCAGCGAGGCCCAGGGGGGCTCTGAAGCTTTCTTT.

The chain joins TRBV5-4 to TRBJ1-2; D not certain. Germline V gene lookup returns CDR1 SGHNT and CDR2 YYREEE (reference sequence). V was shortened by 4 bases and J by 7 bases, with 14 bases between the two germline ends. This CDR3 spans 13 amino acids. CDR3 nucleotide sequence: TGTGCCAGCAGCACCCCGGATGACCGTGGCTACACCTTC. Translating it yields CASSTPDDRGYTF.

The V call is TRBV28, the J call TRBJ2-4; D might be TRBD2 (5 bases). V was trimmed by 8 bases and J by 8 bases, leaving 13 bases between them. CDR1 is MDHEN, CDR2 SYDVKM, per germline. This CDR3 is 12 amino acids long. The CDR3 protein is CASGASGDIQYF. The CDR3 DNA reads as TGTGCCAGCGGCGCGTCCGGGGACATTCAGTACTTC. Variable domain in full (rest from reference TRBV28 and TRBJ2-4): DVKVTQSSRYLVKRTGEKVFLECVQDMDHENMFWYRQDPGLGLRLIYFSYDVKMKEKGDIPEGYSVSREKKERFSLILESASTNQTSMYLCASGASGDIQYFGAGTRLSVL.

This clone was counted once. This chain connects TRBV10-3 to TRBJ2-7; D is possibly TRBD1 (6 bases). CDR1 is ENHRY and CDR2 is SYGVKD in the germline V gene. CDR3 length equals 16 residues. The V end was cut by 3 bases, the J end by 4 bases, with 19 bases between. CDR3 protein: CAISDSTGKPGYEQYV. The CDR3 DNA follows: TGTGCCATCAGTGATTCTACAGGGAAACCCGGGTACGAGCAGTACGTC.

V and J are TRBV5-1 and TRBJ2-7, with D uncertain. CDR1 and CDR2 (germline): SGHRS, YFSETQ. V lost 0 bases to trimming and J lost 2 bases, with 15 bases between them. This CDR3 has 16 amino acids. The CDR3 sequence is CASSLAADIQAYEQYF. In DNA form, the CDR3 reads TGCGCCAGCAGCTTGGCAGCCGATATTCAGGCCTACGAGCAGTACTTC.

Concerning this clone: At one end, the junction sequence differs from germline, possibly due to a read error. The CDR3 DNA sequence: TGTGCTAGCAGCCGGGACCGAGGGGATGAGCAGTTCTTC. This codes for CASSRDRGDEQFF. The chain links TRBV7-7 to TRBJ2-1; possibly TRBD1 or TRBD2 for D (5 bases each). The germline CDR1 and CDR2 sequences are SSHAT and FNYEAQ (reference sequence). The CDR3 covers 13 residues.

This rearrangement joins TRBV28 to TRBJ1-2; 8 bases are shared with TRBD1. The junction had 3 bases not matched to a gene; V was cut back by 8 bases and J by 1 base. CDR3 length equals 13 residues. Germline V gene lookup returns CDR1 MDHEN and CDR2 SYDVKM. CDR3 in DNA: TGTGCCAGCCGACAGGGGTTTAACTATGGCTACACCTTC. It translates to CASRQGFNYGYTF.

J is TRBJ2-3 and V is TRBV5-4, with D unclear. The CDR3 covers 13 residues. V lost 2 bases, J lost 4 bases, and 8 bases lay in between. Germline lookup yields CDR1 SGHNT and CDR2 YYREEE (reference sequence). CDR3 nucleotides: TGTGCCAGCAGCTTACCTGGACCAGATACGCAGTATTTT. This gives the protein CASSLPGPDTQYF.

This clone was observed once. The gene calls are TRBV5-1 and TRBJ1-1; TRBD1 aligns across 8 bases. Trimming at V came to 8 bases and at J to 1 base, leaving 4 bases not matched to a gene. Germline V lookup: CDR1 SGHRS, CDR2 YFSETQ. This CDR3 is 13 amino acids long. This CDR3 reads CASTQGENTEAFF. The CDR3 nucleotides read TGCGCCAGTACACAGGGGGAGAACACTGAAGCTTTCTTT.

The V and J genes are TRBV7-2 and TRBJ2-7, with 7 bases identical to TRBD2. The CDR3 has 14 amino acids. The junction had 5 bases not matched to a gene; V was cut back by 4 bases and J by 2 bases. Germline V gene sequence: CDR1 SGHTA, CDR2 FQGNSA. The CDR3 sequence: CASSSSSGPYEQYF. CDR3 coding DNA: TGTGCCAGCAGCTCCTCTAGCGGACCCTACGAGCAGTACTTC.

V usage is TRBV7-3 and J usage is TRBJ1-1; D uncertain. V was pared by 2 bases and J by 0 bases, with 7 bases between. Germline loops: CDR1 SGHTA, CDR2 FQGTGA. The CDR3 has 14 residues. This CDR3 is CASSLGVLNTEAFF. CDR3 DNA sequence: TGTGCCAGCAGCTTAGGGGTCTTGAACACTGAAGCTTTCTTT.

The chain employs TRBV6-4 and TRBJ2-7; possible D gene TRBD1, 6 bases. The germline CDR1 and CDR2 sequences are MRHNA and SNTAGT. With 6 bases removed from V and 2 bases from J, the gap between germline ends came to 14 bases. This CDR3 contains 14 residues. CDR3 region: CASSTDPGAYEQYF. In DNA form, the CDR3 reads TGTGCCAGCAGCACCGATCCAGGGGCCTACGAGCAGTACTTC.

This clone was found once. The chain has TRBV30 and TRBJ1-4, with D unresolved. Germline V lookup: CDR1 GTSNPN, CDR2 SVGIG (reference sequence). V was cut by 3 bases and J by 10 bases, with 18 bases left in between. This CDR3 has 14 amino acids. The DNA of the CDR3 is TGTGCCTGGAGACTCCCGGGAGCCGACGCAAAACTGTTTTTT. This translates into CAWRLPGADAKLFF.

This clone was counted once. The chain joins TRBV9 to TRBJ2-1, with TRBD2 matching over 11 bases. Trimming at V came to 4 bases and at J to 9 bases, leaving 6 bases not matched to a gene. The CDR3 runs to 14 residues. Germline lookup yields CDR1 SGDLS and CDR2 YYNGEE. The DNA of the CDR3 is TGTGCCAGCAGCACGACTAGCGGGAAAGCTGAGCAGTTCTTC. It encodes CASSTTSGKAEQFF.

V is TRBV5-6 and J is TRBJ1-1; TRBD1 aligns across 8 bases. Germline CDR1 reads SGHDT; CDR2 reads YYEEEE. The CDR3 runs to 13 residues. Trimming removed 4 bases from V and 4 bases from J; junction bases left unmatched: 3. The CDR3 protein is CASSRQGSTEAFF. In nucleotides, the CDR3 is TGTGCCAGCAGCCGACAGGGGTCCACTGAAGCTTTCTTT.